Given below is one T cell receptor beta chain in context. Its antigen is unknown. The Oncomine TCR Beta short-read assay was applied to DNA of cultured CD4+ T cells. Each CDR3 protein gets one entry after TCRdb re-called the PCR reads with MiXCR. This sample has around 14,000 distinct CDR3 sequences, with approximately 50% found just once. Treatment denoted: roughly ten-day PBMC culture with coronavirus spike peptide pools or control peptides (ViraFEST assay). This sample was included in a study of vaccination and CD4 T cells after COVID-19. About the research overall: Stimuli were overlapping spike peptide pools of SARS-CoV-2 and three common cold coronaviruses (HCoV-NL63, HCoV-OC43, HCoV-229E).

CDR1 is MDHEN and CDR2 is SYDVKM in the germline V gene. CDR3 size: 15 residues. Deletions cut 6 bases from V and 1 base from J, with 16 bases between. The chain links TRBV28 to TRBJ2-7; possibly TRBD1 for D (6 bases). This clonotype was sampled from a human donor who had recovered from COVID-19. Specimen: CD4+ T cells from blood, cultured in vitro. CDR3: CASSPGYGTSYEQYF. CDR3 DNA: TGTGCCAGCAGCCCCGGTTACGGGACATCCTACGAGCAGTACTTC.